This T cell receptor beta chain emerged from a study of cytomegalovirus exposure and HLA in healthy donors. The PCR employed 60 Vbeta primers together with 13 Jbeta primers. The table came from immunoSEQ multiplex PCR; TCRdb's copy has only in-frame clones and leaves some out. Among 250,000 to 350,000 clones listed, around 86% were seen once. Regarding this clone: Its target is not known.

Broader study findings: Whilst most TCR sequences proved rare, a subset of public TCRs occurred across many donors. TCR beta chains associated with HLA were, in a later analysis, more clonally expanded than equally common others.

Between the trimmed V and J ends, which lost 2 bases and 7 bases, there was a span of 8 bases. This CDR3 contains 12 residues. Germline V CDR1 and CDR2: ENHRY, SYGVKD. This chain uses TRBV10-3 with TRBJ1-2; D unclear. This receptor was identified in a man aged 35-49 years in good health and CMV-seropositive. Input material: PBMCs. The CDR3 here is CAISEAGFGYTF. The CDR3 DNA sequence: TGTGCCATCAGTGAGGCCGGGTTTGGCTACACCTTC.